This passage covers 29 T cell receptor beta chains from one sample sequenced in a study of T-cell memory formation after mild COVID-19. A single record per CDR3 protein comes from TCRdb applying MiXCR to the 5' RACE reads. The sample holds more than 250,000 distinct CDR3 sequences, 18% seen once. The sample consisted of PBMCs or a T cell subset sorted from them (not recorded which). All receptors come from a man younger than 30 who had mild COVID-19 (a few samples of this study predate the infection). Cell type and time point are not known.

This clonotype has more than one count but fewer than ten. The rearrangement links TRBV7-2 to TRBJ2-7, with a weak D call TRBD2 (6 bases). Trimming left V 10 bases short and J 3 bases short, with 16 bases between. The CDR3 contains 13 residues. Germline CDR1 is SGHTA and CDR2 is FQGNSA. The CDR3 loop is CATSAGPNYEQYF. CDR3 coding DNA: TGTGCCACCTCCGCGGGACCGAACTACGAGCAGTACTTC.

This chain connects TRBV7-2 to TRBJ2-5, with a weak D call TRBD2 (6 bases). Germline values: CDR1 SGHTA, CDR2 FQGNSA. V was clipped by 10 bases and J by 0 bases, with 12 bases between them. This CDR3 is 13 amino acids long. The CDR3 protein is CATGDGYQETQYF. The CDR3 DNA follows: TGTGCCACGGGGGACGGATACCAAGAGACCCAGTACTTC.

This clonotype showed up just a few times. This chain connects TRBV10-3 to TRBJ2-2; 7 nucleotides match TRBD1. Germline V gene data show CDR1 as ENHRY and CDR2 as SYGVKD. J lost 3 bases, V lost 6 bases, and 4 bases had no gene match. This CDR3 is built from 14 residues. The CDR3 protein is CAISLTGDTGELFF. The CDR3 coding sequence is TGTGCCATCAGCCTTACAGGGGACACCGGGGAGCTGTTTTTT.

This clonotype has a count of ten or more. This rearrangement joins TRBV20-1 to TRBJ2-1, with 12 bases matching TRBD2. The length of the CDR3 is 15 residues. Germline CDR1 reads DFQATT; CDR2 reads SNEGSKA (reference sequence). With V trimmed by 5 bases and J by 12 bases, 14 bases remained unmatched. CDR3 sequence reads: CSAGKTSGGIKGQFF. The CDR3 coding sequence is TGCAGTGCTGGGAAGACTAGCGGGGGTATTAAGGGGCAGTTCTTC.

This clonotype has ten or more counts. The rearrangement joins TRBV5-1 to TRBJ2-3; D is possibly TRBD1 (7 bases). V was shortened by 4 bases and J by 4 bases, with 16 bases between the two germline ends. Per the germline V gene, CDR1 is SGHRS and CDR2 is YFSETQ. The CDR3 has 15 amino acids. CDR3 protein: CASSVSGGIADTQYF. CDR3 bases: TGCGCCAGCAGCGTCTCAGGGGGGATTGCAGATACGCAGTATTTT.

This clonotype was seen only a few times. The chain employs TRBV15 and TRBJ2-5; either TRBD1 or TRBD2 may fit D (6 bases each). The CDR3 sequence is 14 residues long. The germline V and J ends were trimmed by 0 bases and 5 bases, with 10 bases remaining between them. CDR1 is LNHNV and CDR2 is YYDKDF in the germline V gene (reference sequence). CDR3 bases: TGTGCCACCAGCAGAGATCGGGGGCCGGAGACCCAGTACTTC. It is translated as CATSRDRGPETQYF.

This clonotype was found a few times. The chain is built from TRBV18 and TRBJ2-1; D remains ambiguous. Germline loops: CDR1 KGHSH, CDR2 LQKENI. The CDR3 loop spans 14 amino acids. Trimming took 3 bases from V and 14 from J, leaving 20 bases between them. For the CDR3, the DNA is TGTGCCAGCTCACCGGATTCGTCAGCTCACTTCGAGTTCTTC. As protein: CASSPDSSAHFEFF.

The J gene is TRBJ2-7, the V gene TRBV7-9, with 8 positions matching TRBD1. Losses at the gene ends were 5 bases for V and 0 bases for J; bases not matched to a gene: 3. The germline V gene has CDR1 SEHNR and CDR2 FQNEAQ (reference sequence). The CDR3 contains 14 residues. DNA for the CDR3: TGTGCCAGCAGCGACAGGGGCCCCTCCTACGAGCAGTACTTC. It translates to CASSDRGPSYEQYF.

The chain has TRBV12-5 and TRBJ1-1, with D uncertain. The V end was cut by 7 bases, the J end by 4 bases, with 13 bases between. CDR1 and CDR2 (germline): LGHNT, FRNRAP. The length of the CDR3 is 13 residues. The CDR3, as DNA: TGTGCTAGTGTCCCCCAGATGGCCACTGAAGCTTTCTTT. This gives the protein CASVPQMATEAFF.

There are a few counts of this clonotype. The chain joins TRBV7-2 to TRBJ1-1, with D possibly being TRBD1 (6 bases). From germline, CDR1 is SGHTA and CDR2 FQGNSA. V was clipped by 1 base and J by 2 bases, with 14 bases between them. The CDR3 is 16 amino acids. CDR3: CASSLGPGQGNTEAFF. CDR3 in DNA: TGTGCCAGCAGCTTAGGGCCGGGACAAGGTAACACTGAAGCTTTCTTT. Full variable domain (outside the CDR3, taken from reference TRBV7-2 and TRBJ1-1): GAGVSQSPSNKVTEKGKDVELRCDPISGHTALYWYRQSLGQGLEFLIYFQGNSAPDKSGLPSDRFSAERTGGSVSTLTIQRTQQEDSAVYLCASSLGPGQGNTEAFFGQGTRLTVV.

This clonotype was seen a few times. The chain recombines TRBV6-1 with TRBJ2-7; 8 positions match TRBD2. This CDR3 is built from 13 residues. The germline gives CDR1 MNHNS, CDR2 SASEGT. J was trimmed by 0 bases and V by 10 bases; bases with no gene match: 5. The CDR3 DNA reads TGTGCCACTCGGGGGGGGGCCTCCTACGAGCAGTACGTC. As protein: CATRGGASYEQYV.

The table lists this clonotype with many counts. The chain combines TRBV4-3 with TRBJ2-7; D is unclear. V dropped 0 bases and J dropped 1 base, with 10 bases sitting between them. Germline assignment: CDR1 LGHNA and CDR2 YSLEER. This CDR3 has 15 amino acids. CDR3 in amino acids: CASSQDKGSSYEQYF. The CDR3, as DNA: TGCGCCAGCAGCCAAGATAAAGGTTCTTCCTACGAGCAGTACTTC.

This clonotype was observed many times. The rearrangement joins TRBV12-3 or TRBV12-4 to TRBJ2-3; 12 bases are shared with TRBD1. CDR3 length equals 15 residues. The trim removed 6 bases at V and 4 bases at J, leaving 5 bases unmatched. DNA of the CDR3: TGTGCCAGCAGGGGACAGGGGGCAATCGCAGATACGCAGTATTTT. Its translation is CASRGQGAIADTQYF.

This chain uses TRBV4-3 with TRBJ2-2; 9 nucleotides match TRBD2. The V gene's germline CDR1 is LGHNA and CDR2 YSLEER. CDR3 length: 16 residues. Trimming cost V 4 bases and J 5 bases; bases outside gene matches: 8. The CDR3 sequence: CASSLDKGLATGELFF. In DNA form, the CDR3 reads TGCGCCAGCAGCCTCGATAAGGGACTAGCAACCGGGGAGCTGTTTTTT.

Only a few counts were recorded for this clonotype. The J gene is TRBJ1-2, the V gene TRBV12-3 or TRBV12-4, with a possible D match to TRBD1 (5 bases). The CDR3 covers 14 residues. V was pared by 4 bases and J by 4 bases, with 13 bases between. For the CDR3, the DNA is TGTGCCAGCAGTTCTGGGTCTGGGGGCTATGGCTACACCTTC. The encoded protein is CASSSGSGGYGYTF.

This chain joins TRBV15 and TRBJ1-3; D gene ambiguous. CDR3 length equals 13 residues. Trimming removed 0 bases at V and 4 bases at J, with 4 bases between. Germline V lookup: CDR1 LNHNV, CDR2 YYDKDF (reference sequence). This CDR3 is CATSRDRGNTIYF. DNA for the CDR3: TGTGCCACCAGCAGAGACCGGGGAAACACCATATATTTT.

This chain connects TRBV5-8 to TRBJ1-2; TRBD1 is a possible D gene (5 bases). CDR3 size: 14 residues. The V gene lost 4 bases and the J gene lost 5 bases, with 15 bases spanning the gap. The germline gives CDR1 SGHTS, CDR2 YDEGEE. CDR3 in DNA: TGTGCCAGCAGCCCTGGGGGACCCCTATATGGCTACACCTTC. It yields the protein CASSPGGPLYGYTF.

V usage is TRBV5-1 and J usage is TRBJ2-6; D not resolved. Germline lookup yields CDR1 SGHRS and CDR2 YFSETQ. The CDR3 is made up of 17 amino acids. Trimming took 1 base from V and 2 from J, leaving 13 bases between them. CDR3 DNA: TGCGCCAGCAGCTTGATGACGCGTGGGACTGGGGCCAACGTCCTGACTTTC. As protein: CASSLMTRGTGANVLTF.

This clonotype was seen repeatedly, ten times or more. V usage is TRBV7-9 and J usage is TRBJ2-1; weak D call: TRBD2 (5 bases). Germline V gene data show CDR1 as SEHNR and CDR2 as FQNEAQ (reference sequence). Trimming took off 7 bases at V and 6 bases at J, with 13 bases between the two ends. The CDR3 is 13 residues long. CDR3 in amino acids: CASTGSPFNEQFF. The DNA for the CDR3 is TGTGCCAGCACGGGATCCCCCTTCAATGAGCAGTTCTTC. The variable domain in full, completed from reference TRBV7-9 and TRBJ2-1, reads DTGVSQNPRHKITKRGQNVTFRCDPISEHNRLYWYRQTLGQGPEFLTYFQNEAQLEKSRLLSDRFSAERPKGSFSTLEIQRTEQGDSAMYLCASTGSPFNEQFFGPGTRLTVL.

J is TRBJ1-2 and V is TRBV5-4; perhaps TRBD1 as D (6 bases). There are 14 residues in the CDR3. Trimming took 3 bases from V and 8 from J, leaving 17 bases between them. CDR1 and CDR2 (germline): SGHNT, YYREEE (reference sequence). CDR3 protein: CASSSITGFRGYTF. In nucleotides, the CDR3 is TGTGCCAGCAGCTCGATTACAGGGTTCAGGGGCTACACCTTC.

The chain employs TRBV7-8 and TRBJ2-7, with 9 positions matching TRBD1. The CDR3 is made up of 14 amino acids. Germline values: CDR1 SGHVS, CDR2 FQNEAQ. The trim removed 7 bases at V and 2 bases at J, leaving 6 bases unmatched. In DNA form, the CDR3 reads TGTGCCAGCACTTGGGACAGGGACCCCTACGAGCAGTACTTC. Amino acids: CASTWDRDPYEQYF.

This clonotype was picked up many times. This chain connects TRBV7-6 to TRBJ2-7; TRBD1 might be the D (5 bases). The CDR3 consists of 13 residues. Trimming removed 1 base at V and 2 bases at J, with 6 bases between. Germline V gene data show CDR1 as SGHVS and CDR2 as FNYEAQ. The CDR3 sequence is CASSLETAYEQYF. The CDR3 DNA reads TGTGCCAGCAGCTTAGAGACAGCCTACGAGCAGTACTTC.

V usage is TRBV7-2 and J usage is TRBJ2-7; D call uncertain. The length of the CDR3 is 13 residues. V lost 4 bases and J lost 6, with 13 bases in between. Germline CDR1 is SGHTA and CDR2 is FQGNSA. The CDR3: CASSSSEELEQYV. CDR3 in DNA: TGTGCCAGCAGCTCCTCCGAGGAGCTCGAGCAGTACGTC.

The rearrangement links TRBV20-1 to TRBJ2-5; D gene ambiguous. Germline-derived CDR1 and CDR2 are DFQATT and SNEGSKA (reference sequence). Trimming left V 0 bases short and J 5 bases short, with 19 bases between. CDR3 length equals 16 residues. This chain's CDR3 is CSARDGQALGGETQYF. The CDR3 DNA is TGCAGTGCTAGAGACGGGCAGGCTTTAGGTGGCGAGACCCAGTACTTC.

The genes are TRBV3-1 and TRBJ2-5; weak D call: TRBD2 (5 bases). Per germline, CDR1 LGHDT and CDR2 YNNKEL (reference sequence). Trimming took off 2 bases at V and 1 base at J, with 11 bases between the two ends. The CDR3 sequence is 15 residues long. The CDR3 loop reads CASSQLGSGQETQYF. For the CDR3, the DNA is TGTGCCAGCAGCCAATTGGGGAGCGGCCAAGAGACCCAGTACTTC.

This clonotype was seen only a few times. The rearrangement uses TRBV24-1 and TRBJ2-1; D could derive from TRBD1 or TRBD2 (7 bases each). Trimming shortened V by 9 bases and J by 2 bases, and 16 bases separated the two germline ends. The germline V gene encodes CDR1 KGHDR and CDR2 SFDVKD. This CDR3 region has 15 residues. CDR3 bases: TGTGCCACCGGGGAGGGAGGGGGCCCCTACAATGAGCAGTTCTTC. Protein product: CATGEGGGPYNEQFF.

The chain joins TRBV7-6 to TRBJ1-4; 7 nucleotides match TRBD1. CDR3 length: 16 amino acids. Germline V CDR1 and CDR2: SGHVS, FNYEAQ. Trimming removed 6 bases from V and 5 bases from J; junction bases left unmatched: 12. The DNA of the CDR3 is TGTGCCAGCAGTCCGTATGTGGGACAGCAGAATGAAAAACTGTTTTTT. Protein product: CASSPYVGQQNEKLFF.

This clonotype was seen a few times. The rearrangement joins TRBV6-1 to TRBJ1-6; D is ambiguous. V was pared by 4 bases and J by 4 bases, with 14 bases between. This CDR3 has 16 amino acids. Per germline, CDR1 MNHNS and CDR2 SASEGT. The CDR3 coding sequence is TGTGCCAGCAGTGTGGCAACGCCGTTTTATAATTCACCCCTCCACTTT. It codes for CASSVATPFYNSPLHF.

CDR3 sequence (DNA): TGTGCCGTAAGGACAGTCGCAGAGACCCAGTACTTC. It specifies CAVRTVAETQYF. The V call is TRBV2, the J call TRBJ2-5, with D perhaps matching TRBD1 (6 bases). The CDR3 length is 12 residues. The germline V gene encodes CDR1 SNHLY and CDR2 FYNNEI. V lost 11 bases to trimming and J lost 4 bases, with 14 bases between them.